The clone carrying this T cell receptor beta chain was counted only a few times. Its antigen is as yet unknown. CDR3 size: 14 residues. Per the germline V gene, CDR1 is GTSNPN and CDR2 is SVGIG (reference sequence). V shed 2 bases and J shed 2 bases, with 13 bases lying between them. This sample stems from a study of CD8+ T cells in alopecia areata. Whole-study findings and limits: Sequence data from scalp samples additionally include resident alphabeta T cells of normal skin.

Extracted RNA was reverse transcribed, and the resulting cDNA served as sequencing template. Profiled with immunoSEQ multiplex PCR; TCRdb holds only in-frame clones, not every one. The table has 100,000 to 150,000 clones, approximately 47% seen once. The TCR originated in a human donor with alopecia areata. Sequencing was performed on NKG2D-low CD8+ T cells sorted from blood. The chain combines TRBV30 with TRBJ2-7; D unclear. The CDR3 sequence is CAWSMIGPTYEQYF. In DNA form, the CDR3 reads TGTGCCTGGAGTATGATAGGCCCTACCTACGAGCAGTACTTC.